This T cell receptor (beta chain) derives from a study of cytotoxic CD8 clonotypes in ibrutinib-treated CLL. Assay used: immunoSEQ multiplex PCR; TCRdb lists only in-frame clones, some missing. The sample gives about 330,000 clones, 67% of which show up once; 6% to 6.5% is in the top ten. The clonotype originates from a human donor with chronic lymphocytic leukemia. Sequencing was performed on PBMCs, taken after 36 months of ibrutinib treatment.

The CDR3 DNA reads as TGTGCCAGCAGCCCGCTGGGGGACAGGGACATTCAGTACTTC. As protein: CASSPLGDRDIQYF. The V call is TRBV6-5, the J call TRBJ2-4; 9 nucleotides agree with TRBD1. The CDR3 contains 14 residues. From germline, CDR1 is MNHEY and CDR2 SVGAGI. With 6 bases clipped from V and 8 bases from J, the junction kept 8 bases outside the gene matches.